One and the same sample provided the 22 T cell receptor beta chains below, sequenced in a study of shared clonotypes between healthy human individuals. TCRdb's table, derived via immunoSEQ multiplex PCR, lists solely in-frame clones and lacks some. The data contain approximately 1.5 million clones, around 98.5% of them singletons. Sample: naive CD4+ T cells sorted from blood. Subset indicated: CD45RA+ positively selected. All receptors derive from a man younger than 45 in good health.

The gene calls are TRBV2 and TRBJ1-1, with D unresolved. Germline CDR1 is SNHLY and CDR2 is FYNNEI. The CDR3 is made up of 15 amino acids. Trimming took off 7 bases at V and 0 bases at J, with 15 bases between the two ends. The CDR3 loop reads CASNLLGRVNTEAFF. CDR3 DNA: TGTGCCAGCAACCTTTTGGGTAGGGTGAACACTGAAGCTTTCTTT.

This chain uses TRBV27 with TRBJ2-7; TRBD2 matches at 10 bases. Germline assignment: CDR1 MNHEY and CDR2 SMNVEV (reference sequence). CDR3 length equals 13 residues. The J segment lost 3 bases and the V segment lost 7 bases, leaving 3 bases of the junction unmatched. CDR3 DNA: TGTGCCAGCAAGGCTAGCGGGAGCTACGAGCAGTACTTC. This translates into CASKASGSYEQYF.

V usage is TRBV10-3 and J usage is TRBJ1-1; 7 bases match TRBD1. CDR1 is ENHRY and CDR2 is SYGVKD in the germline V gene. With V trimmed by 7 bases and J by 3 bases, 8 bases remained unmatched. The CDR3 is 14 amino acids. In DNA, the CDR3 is TGTGCCATCAAGGAGGAGGGACAGTACACTGAAGCTTTCTTT. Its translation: CAIKEEGQYTEAFF.

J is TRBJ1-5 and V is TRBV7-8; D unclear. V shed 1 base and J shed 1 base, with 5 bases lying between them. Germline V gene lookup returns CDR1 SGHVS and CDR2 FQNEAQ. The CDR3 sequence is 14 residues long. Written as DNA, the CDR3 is TGTGCCAGCAGCTTAGGGACCAGCAATCAGCCCCAGCATTTT. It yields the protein CASSLGTSNQPQHF.

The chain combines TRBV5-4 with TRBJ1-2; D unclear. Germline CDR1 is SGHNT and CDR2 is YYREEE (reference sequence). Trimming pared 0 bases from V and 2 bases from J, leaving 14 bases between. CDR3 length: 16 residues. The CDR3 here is CASSLVQVPLNYGYTF. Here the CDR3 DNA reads TGTGCCAGCAGCTTGGTCCAGGTACCTCTCAACTATGGCTACACCTTC.

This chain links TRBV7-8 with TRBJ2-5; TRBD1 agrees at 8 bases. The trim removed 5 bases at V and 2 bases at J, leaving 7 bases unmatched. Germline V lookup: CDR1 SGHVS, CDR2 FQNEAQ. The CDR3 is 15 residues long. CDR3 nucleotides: TGTGCCAGCAGCCGAATAGGACAGGGACAAGAGACCCAGTACTTC. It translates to CASSRIGQGQETQYF.

CDR3 sequence: CASSSTTNTGELFF. CDR3 sequence (DNA): TGTGCCAGCTCCTCGACCACGAACACCGGGGAGCTGTTTTTT. This sequence joins TRBV5-5 and TRBJ2-2, with D hard to call. Trimming cost V 7 bases and J 0 bases, with 10 bases left between them. Germline loops: CDR1 SGHKS, CDR2 YYEKEE (reference sequence). This CDR3 spans 14 amino acids. Using reference TRBV5-5 and TRBJ2-2 for the parts outside the CDR3, the full variable domain is DAGVTQSPTHLIKTRGQQVTLRCSPISGHKSVSWYQQVLGQGPQFIFQYYEKEERGRGNFPDRFSARQFPNYSSELNVNALLLGDSALYLCASSSTTNTGELFFGEGSRLTVL.

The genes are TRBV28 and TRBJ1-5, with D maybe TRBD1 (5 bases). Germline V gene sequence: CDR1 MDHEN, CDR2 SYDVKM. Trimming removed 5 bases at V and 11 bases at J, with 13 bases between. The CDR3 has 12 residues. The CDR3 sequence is CASSPVGPSQHF. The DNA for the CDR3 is TGTGCCAGCAGTCCCGTGGGGCCTTCCCAGCATTTT.

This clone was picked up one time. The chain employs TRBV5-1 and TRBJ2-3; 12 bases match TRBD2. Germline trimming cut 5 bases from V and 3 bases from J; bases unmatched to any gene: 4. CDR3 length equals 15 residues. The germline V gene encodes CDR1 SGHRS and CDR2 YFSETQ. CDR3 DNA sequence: TGCGCCAGCAGGCTAGCGGGAGGGCGGACAGATACGCAGTATTTT. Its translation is CASRLAGGRTDTQYF. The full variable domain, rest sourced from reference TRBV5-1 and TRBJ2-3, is KAGVTQTPRYLIKTRGQQVTLSCSPISGHRSVSWYQQTPGQGLQFLFEYFSETQRNKGNFPGRFSGRQFSNSRSEMNVSTLELGDSALYLCASRLAGGRTDTQYFGPGTRLTVL.

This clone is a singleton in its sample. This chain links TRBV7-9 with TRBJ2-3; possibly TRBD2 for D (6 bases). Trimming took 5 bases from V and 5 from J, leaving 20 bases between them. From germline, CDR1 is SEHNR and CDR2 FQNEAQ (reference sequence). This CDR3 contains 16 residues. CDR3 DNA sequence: TGTGCCAGCAGCATTTGGAGGCCCCGGGGAGGAGATACGCAGTATTTT. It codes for CASSIWRPRGGDTQYF.

Written as DNA, the CDR3 is TGTGCCAGCAGCCTAGAGGGGTTAGGCACAGATACGCAGTATTTT. Protein sequence: CASSLEGLGTDTQYF. This chain joins TRBV7-3 and TRBJ2-3; the D gene could be TRBD1 or TRBD2 (5 bases each). V lost 5 bases, J lost 1 base, and 13 bases lay in between. CDR3 length: 15 residues. Germline CDR1 is SGHTA and CDR2 is FQGTGA.

CDR3: CATARGFGEKLFF. The CDR3 DNA is TGCGCCACCGCCCGGGGGTTTGGAGAAAAACTGTTTTTT. V usage is TRBV5-1 and J usage is TRBJ1-4; D perhaps matches TRBD1 (5 bases). CDR3 length equals 13 residues. The ends were cut back, 9 bases at V and 8 bases at J, with 17 bases in the middle. CDR1 and CDR2 (germline): SGHRS, YFSETQ.

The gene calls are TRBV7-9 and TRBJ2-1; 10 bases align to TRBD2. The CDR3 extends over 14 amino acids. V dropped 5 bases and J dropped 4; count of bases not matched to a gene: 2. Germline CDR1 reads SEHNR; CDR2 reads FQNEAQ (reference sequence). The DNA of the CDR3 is TGTGCCAGCAGCCTTAGCGGGGGGTACAATGAGCAGTTCTTC. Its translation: CASSLSGGYNEQFF.

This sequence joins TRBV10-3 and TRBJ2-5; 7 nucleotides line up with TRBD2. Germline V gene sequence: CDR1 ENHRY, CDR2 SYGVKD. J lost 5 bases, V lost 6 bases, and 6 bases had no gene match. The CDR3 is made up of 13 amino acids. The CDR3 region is CAIRDRGGETQYF. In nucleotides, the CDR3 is TGTGCCATCAGGGACCGGGGAGGGGAGACCCAGTACTTC.

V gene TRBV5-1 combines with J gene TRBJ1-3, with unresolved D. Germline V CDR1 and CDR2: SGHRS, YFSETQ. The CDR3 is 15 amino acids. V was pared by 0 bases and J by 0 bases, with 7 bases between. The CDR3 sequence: CASSLVPHSGNTIYF. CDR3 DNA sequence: TGCGCCAGCAGCTTGGTACCGCACTCTGGAAACACCATATATTTT.

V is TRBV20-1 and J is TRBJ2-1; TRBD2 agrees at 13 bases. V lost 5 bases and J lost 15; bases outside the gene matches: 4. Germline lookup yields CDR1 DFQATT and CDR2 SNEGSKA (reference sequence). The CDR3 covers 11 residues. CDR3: CSAPTSGRRFF. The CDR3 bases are TGCAGTGCTCCGACTAGCGGGAGGCGGTTCTTC.

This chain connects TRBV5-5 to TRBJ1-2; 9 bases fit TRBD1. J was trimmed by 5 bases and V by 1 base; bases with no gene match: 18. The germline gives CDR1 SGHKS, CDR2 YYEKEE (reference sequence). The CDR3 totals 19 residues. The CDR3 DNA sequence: TGTGCCAGCAGCTTGTCCGTTTCGGACAGGGGACCGAAACTGTATGGCTACACCTTC. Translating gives CASSLSVSDRGPKLYGYTF. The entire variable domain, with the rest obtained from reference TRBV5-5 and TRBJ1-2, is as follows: DAGVTQSPTHLIKTRGQQVTLRCSPISGHKSVSWYQQVLGQGPQFIFQYYEKEERGRGNFPDRFSARQFPNYSSELNVNALLLGDSALYLCASSLSVSDRGPKLYGYTFGSGTRLTVV.

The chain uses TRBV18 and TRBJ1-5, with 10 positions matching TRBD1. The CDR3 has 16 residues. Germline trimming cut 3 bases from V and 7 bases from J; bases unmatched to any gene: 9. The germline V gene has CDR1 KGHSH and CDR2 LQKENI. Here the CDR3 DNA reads TGTGCCAGCTCACCCCTAACCGGGACAGGGGAGCAGCCCCAGCATTTT. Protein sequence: CASSPLTGTGEQPQHF.

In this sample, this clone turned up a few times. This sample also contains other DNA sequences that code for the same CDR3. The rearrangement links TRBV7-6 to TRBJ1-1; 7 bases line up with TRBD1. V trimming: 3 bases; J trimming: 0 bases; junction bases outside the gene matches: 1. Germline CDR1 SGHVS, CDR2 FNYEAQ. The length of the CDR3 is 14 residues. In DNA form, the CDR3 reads TGTGCCAGCAGCTTGGGACAGCTGAACACTGAAGCTTTCTTT. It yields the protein CASSLGQLNTEAFF.

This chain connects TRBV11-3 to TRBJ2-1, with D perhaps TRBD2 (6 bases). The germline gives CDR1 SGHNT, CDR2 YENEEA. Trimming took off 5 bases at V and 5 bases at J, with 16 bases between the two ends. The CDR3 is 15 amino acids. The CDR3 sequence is CASSPYGRGNNEQFF. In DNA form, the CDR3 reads TGTGCCAGCAGCCCTTACGGCCGGGGGAACAATGAGCAGTTCTTC.

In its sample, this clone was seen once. The CDR3: CSVRSASGRHTDTQYF. The CDR3 DNA is TGCAGCGTCCGGTCGGCTAGCGGGAGGCACACAGATACGCAGTATTTT. The genes are TRBV29-1 and TRBJ2-3; TRBD2 matches 11 bases. This CDR3 contains 16 residues. Germline assignment: CDR1 SQVTM and CDR2 ANQGSEA. V shed 6 bases, J shed 2 bases, and the junction held 10 bases outside the gene matches.

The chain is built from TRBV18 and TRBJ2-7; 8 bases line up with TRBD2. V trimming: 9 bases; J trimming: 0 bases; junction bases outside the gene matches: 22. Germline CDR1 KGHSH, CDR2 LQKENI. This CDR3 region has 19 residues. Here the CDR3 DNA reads TGTGCCAGTTCCCCAGTGAGTAGGAGCGGGAGAGGTCTCTCCTACGAGCAGTACTTC. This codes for CASSPVSRSGRGLSYEQYF.